One sample yielded the 13 T cell receptor beta chains listed below, sequenced in a study of T cells in Graves' hyperthyroidism and ophthalmopathy. Amplification yielded TCR beta CDR3 regions, with RNA transcripts as the source. During a first-round RT-PCR of the TCR CDR3, the HTBI primer set was used. TCRdb ran MiXCR on the multiplex PCR reads and lists one entry per CDR3 protein. The table has nearly 600,000 distinct CDR3 sequences, 13% to 15% seen once; the top ten hold 6.5% to 9%. Material for sequencing was blood. The receptor set was obtained from a woman between 18 and 30 years old with Graves' ophthalmopathy.

This clonotype has ten or more counts. CDR3 amino acids: CASSQDRYNEQFF. The CDR3 bases are TGTGCCAGCAGCCAAGACAGGTACAATGAGCAGTTCTTC. The chain employs TRBV3-1 and TRBJ2-1, with D hard to call. Trimming shortened V by 0 bases and J by 4 bases, and 4 bases separated the two germline ends. Germline loops: CDR1 LGHDT, CDR2 YNNKEL (reference sequence). This CDR3 has 13 residues.

This clonotype was seen a handful of times. This chain uses TRBV20-1 with TRBJ2-2; 8 positions match TRBD2. J lost 5 bases, V lost 3 bases, and 2 bases had no gene match. Per germline, CDR1 DFQATT and CDR2 SNEGSKA (reference sequence). CDR3 size: 13 residues. The CDR3 region has the DNA TGCAGTGCTAGCCGGGGGGGGACCGGGGAGCTGTTTTTT. This gives the protein CSASRGGTGELFF.

The J gene is TRBJ2-5, the V gene TRBV5-1; 7 nucleotides agree with TRBD2. The germline V gene has CDR1 SGHRS and CDR2 YFSETQ. V shed 4 bases and J 5 bases; nucleotides not matched to a gene: 11. This CDR3 has 15 amino acids. The CDR3 reads CASSQREGTGETQYF. Here the CDR3 DNA reads TGCGCCAGCAGCCAGCGGGAAGGAACGGGGGAGACCCAGTACTTC.

At least ten counts were recorded for this clonotype. V gene TRBV20-1 combines with J gene TRBJ2-7, with D perhaps TRBD2 (6 bases). In germline, CDR1 is DFQATT, CDR2 SNEGSKA (reference sequence). The CDR3 is made up of 13 amino acids. V was pared by 0 bases and J by 3 bases, with 9 bases between. CDR3 coding DNA: TGCAGTGCTAGAGACCGACTAGGCTACGAGCAGTACTTC. Amino acids: CSARDRLGYEQYF.

This clonotype was found many times. The chain has TRBV7-2 and TRBJ1-3, with 7 bases fitting TRBD1. CDR1 SGHTA and CDR2 FQGNSA come from the germline V gene. The CDR3 runs to 15 residues. Unmatched junction bases numbered 8, after V lost 5 bases and J lost 4 bases. CDR3 amino acids: CASSPQGTDGNTIYF. The CDR3 DNA reads TGTGCCAGCAGCCCACAGGGGACGGACGGAAACACCATATATTTT.

This clonotype has ten or more counts. The V gene is TRBV28, the J gene TRBJ1-1, with 9 bases fitting TRBD1. The CDR3 is made up of 16 amino acids. V was clipped by 3 bases and J by 10 bases; unmatched bases: 15. CDR1 and CDR2 from the germline V gene are MDHEN and SYDVKM. The CDR3 DNA reads TGTGCCAGCAGTTTTGGTGGGACAGGGTTTCACTCTCGAGCTTTCTTT. It yields the protein CASSFGGTGFHSRAFF.

The chain joins TRBV19 to TRBJ1-4; TRBD1 aligns across 9 bases. The V gene's germline CDR1 is LNHDA and CDR2 SQIVND (reference sequence). The CDR3 is made up of 16 amino acids. V lost 5 bases to trimming and J lost 3 bases; unmatched junction nucleotides: 7. CDR3 DNA: TGTGCCAGTAGTCGATGGGACAGGGCTGCTAATGAAAAACTGTTTTTT. Its protein product is CASSRWDRAANEKLFF.

This clonotype has a count of ten or more. V is TRBV6-1 and J is TRBJ1-5, with TRBD1 identical over 8 bases. This CDR3 has 12 residues. CDR1 is MNHNS, CDR2 SASEGT, per germline. With V trimmed by 7 bases and J by 6 bases, 2 bases remained unmatched. This chain's CDR3 is CASKTGAQPQHF. CDR3 nucleotide sequence: TGTGCCAGCAAGACAGGGGCTCAGCCCCAGCATTTT.

This clonotype was recorded many times. The chain has TRBV30 and TRBJ2-7; D perhaps matches TRBD1 (6 bases). Trimming took 0 bases from V and 5 from J, leaving 11 bases between them. The CDR3 length is 13 residues. Germline V gene sequence: CDR1 GTSNPN, CDR2 SVGIG (reference sequence). The CDR3 DNA reads TGTGCCTGGAGTGTACCGTACAGGGACGAGCAGTACTTC. Its protein is CAWSVPYRDEQYF.

Only a few counts were recorded for this clonotype. The CDR3 nucleotides are TGTGCCAGCAGCTCCATAGGAAATGAGCAGTTCTTC. It yields the protein CASSSIGNEQFF. This chain connects TRBV7-3 to TRBJ2-1, with D hard to call. Germline lookup yields CDR1 SGHTA and CDR2 FQGTGA. Trimming took 4 bases from V and 7 from J, leaving 8 bases between them. The CDR3 is 12 residues long.

This clonotype was observed a few times. The chain couples TRBV19 to TRBJ2-1; 8 nucleotides align to TRBD2. The CDR3 is made up of 15 amino acids. V shed 11 bases and J 3 bases; nucleotides not matched to a gene: 12. Germline V gene sequence: CDR1 LNHDA, CDR2 SQIVND (reference sequence). The DNA of the CDR3 is TGTGCCTCTCAAACAGAGACTAGCGACTACAATGAGCAGTTCTTC. It specifies CASQTETSDYNEQFF.

This clonotype occurred many times. The chain links TRBV7-9 to TRBJ2-1; 10 nucleotides align to TRBD2. The V segment lost 4 bases and the J segment 10 bases; nucleotides outside the gene matches: 10. This CDR3 is built from 15 residues. Per the germline V gene, CDR1 is SEHNR and CDR2 is FQNEAQ (reference sequence). The CDR3 loop is CASSYGLAEIQEQFF. The CDR3 nucleotides read TGTGCCAGCAGCTACGGACTAGCGGAGATACAAGAGCAGTTCTTC. Full variable domain (remainder filled in from reference TRBV7-9 and TRBJ2-1): DTGVSQNPRHKITKRGQNVTFRCDPISEHNRLYWYRQTLGQGPEFLTYFQNEAQLEKSRLLSDRFSAERPKGSFSTLEIQRTEQGDSAMYLCASSYGLAEIQEQFFGPGTRLTVL.

This clonotype was counted many times. V usage is TRBV6-5 and J usage is TRBJ1-1; a possible D gene is TRBD1 (6 bases). The CDR3 loop spans 17 amino acids. CDR1 MNHEY and CDR2 SVGAGI come from the germline V gene. With 0 bases removed from V and 3 bases from J, the gap between germline ends came to 17 bases. CDR3 bases: TGTGCCAGCAGTTACTCAAAAGGAGCAGGGGTCTACACTGAAGCTTTCTTT. Encoded protein: CASSYSKGAGVYTEAFF.